The 5 T cell receptor beta chains listed next were all sequenced from one sample in a study of blood T cell repertoires in COVID-19. The method was immunoSEQ multiplex PCR; TCRdb's version includes in-frame clones alone and lacks a portion of them. The data hold some 260,000 clones, with 85% to 90% observed a single time. Sequenced sample: peripheral blood. Every receptor here comes from an older man with acute or convalescent COVID-19.

The rearrangement uses TRBV24-1 and TRBJ2-2; tentative D call: TRBD2 (6 bases). CDR1 and CDR2 (germline): KGHDR, SFDVKD. CDR3 size: 14 residues. Trimming shortened V by 7 bases and J by 4 bases, and 12 bases separated the two germline ends. CDR3 coding DNA: TGTGCCACCAGAGGAGGGCCCGGCACCGGGGAGCTGTTTTTT. Translated, it gives CATRGGPGTGELFF.

The V call is TRBV10-1, the J call TRBJ1-6, with a possible D match to TRBD1 (6 bases). Germline CDR1 reads WNHNN; CDR2 reads SYGVQD (reference sequence). V was shortened by 2 bases and J by 11 bases, with 22 bases between the two germline ends. CDR3 size: 17 residues. In DNA form, the CDR3 reads TGCGCCAGCAGTGAGAGAGGGGTGGGGGGGCTAGGAACACCCCTCCACTTT. This encodes CASSERGVGGLGTPLHF.

CDR3 loop: CASSPNGGGALGEQYF. The CDR3 region has the DNA TGTGCCAGCAGCCCTAACGGGGGTGGAGCCCTCGGCGAGCAGTACTTC. The genes are TRBV11-2 and TRBJ2-7; D might be TRBD2 (6 bases). The CDR3 consists of 16 residues. CDR1 SGHAT and CDR2 FQNNGV come from the germline V gene. Trimming took off 5 bases at V and 6 bases at J, with 23 bases between the two ends.

Turning to this clone: Other DNA sequences in the sample encode the same CDR3. The rearrangement links TRBV12-3 or TRBV12-4 to TRBJ2-5; D not certain. Trimming shortened V by 2 bases and J by 5 bases, and 6 bases separated the two germline ends. The CDR3 is 12 residues long. The CDR3 sequence is CASSLSRETQYF. CDR3 sequence (DNA): TGTGCCAGCAGTTTATCGCGGGAGACCCAGTACTTC.

The gene calls are TRBV5-1 and TRBJ1-6, with 7 bases that match TRBD1. CDR3 size: 13 residues. The ends lost 4 bases at V and 9 bases at J; junction bases unmatched: 4. CDR1 and CDR2 (germline): SGHRS, YFSETQ. CDR3 in amino acids: CASSTSGGSPLHF. The CDR3 DNA reads as TGCGCCAGCAGCACCTCAGGGGGTTCACCCCTCCACTTT.